These T cell receptor beta chains were read from a single sample in a study of blood T cell repertoires in COVID-19. Profiled with immunoSEQ multiplex PCR; TCRdb holds only in-frame clones, not every one. The sample has 60,000 or so clones; 80% to 90% are singletons. Input material: peripheral blood. All receptors come from a man aged 80 or over with acute or convalescent COVID-19. Both conserved end residues are trimmed from each CDR3.

V	J	CDR3
TRBV7-9	TRBJ1-2	ASNLRDREGGYT
TRBV5-4	TRBJ1-2	ASTLGQADYGYT
TRBV19	TRBJ2-5	ATSQTGGRETQY
TRBV7-7	TRBJ2-5	ASSTGVGETQY
TRBV28	TRBJ2-1	ASRRGGSGEQF
TRBV5-1	TRBJ1-1	ASSTTSTGRTEAF
TRBV19	TRBJ2-7	ASSIGQIQY
TRBV6-6	TRBJ1-4	ASSYNFRKNEKLF
TRBV7-2	TRBJ1-2	ASSFDSLGGYT
TRBV5-1	TRBJ2-7	ASSPQDRGSGEQY
TRBV2	TRBJ1-5	ASSVRPTGIQPQH
TRBV2	TRBJ2-5	ASRPGGQETQY
TRBV10-1	TRBJ1-3	ASSESAVEGNTIY
TRBV7-8	TRBJ2-2	ASSLAGTSGGPYTGELF
TRBV18	TRBJ1-1	ASSPLQGKGNTEAF
TRBV18	TRBJ1-4	ASSPRYTGGPSATNEKLF
TRBV9	TRBJ1-5	ASSARQGQPQH
TRBV7-9	TRBJ2-7	ASSLGGGLSYEQY
TRBV19	TRBJ2-2	ASSTSRQQANRELF
TRBV21-1	TRBJ2-5	ASSKALLLAGGRRQTQY
TRBV7-9	TRBJ2-5	ASSPRGGGVGTQY
TRBV19	TRBJ2-1	ASSTGTGVGGEQF
TRBV6-5	TRBJ1-4	ASNPRGGGREKLF
TRBV18	TRBJ1-1	ASSAPGQGHKEAF
TRBV2	TRBJ2-3	ASSEKAGSPDTQY
TRBV21-1	TRBJ1-2	ASSQEVKGANYGYT
TRBV7-2	TRBJ1-1	ASSFVGGGDTEAF
TRBV6-1	TRBJ2-7	ASSEEGSGNPYEQY
TRBV6-1	TRBJ1-2	ASSEGRDRAGYT
TRBV4-2	TRBJ1-3	ASSLDRGVSGNTIY
TRBV5-4	TRBJ2-2	ASSSGLAGGLIRFRELF